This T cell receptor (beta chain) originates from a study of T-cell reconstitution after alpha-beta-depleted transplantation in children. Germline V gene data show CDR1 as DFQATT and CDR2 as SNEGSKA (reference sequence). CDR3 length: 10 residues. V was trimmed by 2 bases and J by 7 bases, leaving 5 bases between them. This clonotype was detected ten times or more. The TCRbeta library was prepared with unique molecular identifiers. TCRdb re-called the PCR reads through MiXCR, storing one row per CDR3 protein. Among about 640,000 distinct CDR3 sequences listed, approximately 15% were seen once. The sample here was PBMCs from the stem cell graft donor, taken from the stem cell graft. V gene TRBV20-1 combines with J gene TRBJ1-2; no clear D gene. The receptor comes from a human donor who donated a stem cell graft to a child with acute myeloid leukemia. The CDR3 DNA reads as TGCAGTGCTAGAATGGGTGGCTACACCTTC. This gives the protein CSARMGGYTF.